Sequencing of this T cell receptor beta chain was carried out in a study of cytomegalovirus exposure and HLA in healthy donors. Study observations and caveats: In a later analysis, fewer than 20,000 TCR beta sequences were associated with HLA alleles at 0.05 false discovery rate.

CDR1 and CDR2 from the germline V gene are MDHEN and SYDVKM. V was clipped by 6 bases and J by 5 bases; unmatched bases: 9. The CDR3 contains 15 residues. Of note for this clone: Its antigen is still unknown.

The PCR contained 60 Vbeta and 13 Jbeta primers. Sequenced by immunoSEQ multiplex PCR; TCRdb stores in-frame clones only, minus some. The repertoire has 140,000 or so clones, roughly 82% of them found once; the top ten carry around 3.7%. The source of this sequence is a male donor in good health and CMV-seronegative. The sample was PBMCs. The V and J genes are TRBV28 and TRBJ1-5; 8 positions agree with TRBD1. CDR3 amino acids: CASRPTGESHQPQHF. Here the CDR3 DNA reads TGTGCCAGCAGACCGACAGGGGAATCCCATCAGCCCCAGCATTTT. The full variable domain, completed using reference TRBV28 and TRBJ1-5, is DVKVTQSSRYLVKRTGEKVFLECVQDMDHENMFWYRQDPGLGLRLIYFSYDVKMKEKGDIPEGYSVSREKKERFSLILESASTNQTSMYLCASRPTGESHQPQHFGDGTRLSIL.